The sequence of this T cell receptor (beta chain) was determined in a study of blood T cell repertoires in COVID-19. Looking at the study overall: There were acute and convalescent COVID-19 samples, and they came from the United States, Italy and Spain.

CDR3 length equals 12 residues. V lost 9 bases, J lost 6 bases, and 13 bases lay in between. CDR1 is SNHLY and CDR2 is FYNNEI in the germline V gene. TCRdb's table, derived via immunoSEQ multiplex PCR, lists solely in-frame clones and lacks some. Of 210,000 or so clones listed, roughly 88% are singletons. This sequence joins TRBV2 and TRBJ2-3, with D tentatively TRBD2 (5 bases). Sequenced sample: PBMCs or T cells enriched from blood (not recorded which). This receptor was obtained from a woman aged 25-40 years who had been exposed to COVID-19. The CDR3: CARREIADTQYF. The CDR3 DNA reads TGTGCCAGGAGGGAGATAGCCGATACGCAGTATTTT.